This T cell receptor (beta chain) originates from a study of T cell changes during pregnancy in multiple sclerosis. Assay used: immunoSEQ multiplex PCR; TCRdb lists only in-frame clones, some missing. This table has around 60,000 clones, about 90% appearing once. V dropped 4 bases and J dropped 2; count of bases not matched to a gene: 6. Germline V gene lookup returns CDR1 SGHNT and CDR2 YENEEA. The CDR3 runs 16 residues. V and J are TRBV11-3 and TRBJ2-1, with 9 bases fitting TRBD1. The sample consisted of CD4+ T cells from peripheral blood mononuclear cells, taken after pregnancy. This receptor was identified in a female donor in good health, enrolled as a control in a pregnancy study. The CDR3 spells CASSSRGTGTYNEQFF. As DNA, the CDR3 is TGTGCCAGCAGCTCACGTGGGACAGGGACCTACAATGAGCAGTTCTTC.